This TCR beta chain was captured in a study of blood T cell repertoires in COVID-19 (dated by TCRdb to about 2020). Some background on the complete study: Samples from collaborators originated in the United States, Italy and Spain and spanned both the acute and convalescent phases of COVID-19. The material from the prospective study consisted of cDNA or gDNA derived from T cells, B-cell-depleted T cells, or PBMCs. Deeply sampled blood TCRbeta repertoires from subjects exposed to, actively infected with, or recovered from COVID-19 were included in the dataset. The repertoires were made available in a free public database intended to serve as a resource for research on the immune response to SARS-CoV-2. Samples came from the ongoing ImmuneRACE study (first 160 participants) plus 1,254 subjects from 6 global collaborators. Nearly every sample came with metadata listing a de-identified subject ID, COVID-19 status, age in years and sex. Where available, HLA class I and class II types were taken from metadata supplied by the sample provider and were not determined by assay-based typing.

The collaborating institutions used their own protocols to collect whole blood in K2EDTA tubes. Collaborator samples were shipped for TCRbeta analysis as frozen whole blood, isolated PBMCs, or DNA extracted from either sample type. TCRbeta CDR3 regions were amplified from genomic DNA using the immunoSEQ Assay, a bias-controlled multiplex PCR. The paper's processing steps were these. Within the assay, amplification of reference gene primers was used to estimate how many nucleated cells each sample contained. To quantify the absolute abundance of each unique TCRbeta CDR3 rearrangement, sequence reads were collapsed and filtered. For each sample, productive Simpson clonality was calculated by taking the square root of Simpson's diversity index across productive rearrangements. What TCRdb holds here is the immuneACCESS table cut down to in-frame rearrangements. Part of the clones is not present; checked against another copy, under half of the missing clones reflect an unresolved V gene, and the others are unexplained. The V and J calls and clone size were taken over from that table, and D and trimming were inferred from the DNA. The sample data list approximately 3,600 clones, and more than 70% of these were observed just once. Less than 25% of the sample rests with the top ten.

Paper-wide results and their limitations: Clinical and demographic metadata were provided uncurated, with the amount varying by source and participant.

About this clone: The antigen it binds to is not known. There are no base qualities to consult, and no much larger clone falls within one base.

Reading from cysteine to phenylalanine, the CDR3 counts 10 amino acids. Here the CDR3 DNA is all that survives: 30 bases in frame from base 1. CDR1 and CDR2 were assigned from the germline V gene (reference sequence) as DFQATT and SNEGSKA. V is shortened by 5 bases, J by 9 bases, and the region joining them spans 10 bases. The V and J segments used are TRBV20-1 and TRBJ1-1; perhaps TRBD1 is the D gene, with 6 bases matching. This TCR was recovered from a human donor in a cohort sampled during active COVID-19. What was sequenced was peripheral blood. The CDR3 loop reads CSALQGKAFF. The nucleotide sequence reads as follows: TGCAGTGCTTTACAGGGAAAAGCTTTCTTT.